This TCR beta chain was obtained from a study of blood T cell repertoires in COVID-19 (TCRdb year 2020). Broadly, across the study: Collaborator samples came from the United States, Italy and Spain and covered acute and convalescent phases of COVID-19. The samples were drawn from the first 160 participants of the ongoing ImmuneRACE study and from 1,254 subjects provided by 6 global collaborators. Nearly every sample came with metadata listing a de-identified subject ID, COVID-19 status, age in years and sex. The repertoires were released in a freely available public database intended as a resource for research on the immune response to SARS-CoV-2. The prospective study material was composed of cDNA or gDNA derived from T cells, B-cell-depleted T cells, or PBMCs. Where HLA class I and class II types were available, the types were taken from metadata supplied by the sample provider, not from assay-based typing. Deeply sampled blood TCRbeta repertoires from subjects exposed to, actively infected with, or recovered from COVID-19 were included in the dataset. Study-wide conclusions, independent of this receptor: The amount of clinical and demographic metadata varied by source and participant and was provided uncurated.

TCRbeta CDR3 regions were amplified from genomic DNA using the immunoSEQ Assay, a bias-controlled multiplex PCR. The original methods were these. Nucleated cell counts per sample were estimated from amplification of reference gene primers within the assay. To quantify the absolute abundance of each unique TCRbeta CDR3 rearrangement, sequence reads were collapsed and filtered. For each sample, productive Simpson clonality was calculated as the square root of Simpson's diversity index across productive rearrangements. TCRdb took this table from immuneACCESS and kept in-frame rearrangements with V and J called. Such tables lack part of the clones; where checked against another copy, unresolved V genes explain under half of the gap, and the rest is unexplained. The V and J calls and clone size were taken over from that table, and D and trimming were inferred from the DNA. Recorded for this sample are about 280,000 clones; about 86% of them occurred a single time. Together, the top ten hold 10% to 15% of the sample.

One collaborating source in Seattle enrolled patients while the patients were actively infected and followed the patients over time throughout the course of disease. Collaborating institutions collected whole blood in K2EDTA tubes following their own protocols. For TCRbeta analysis, collaborator samples were shipped as frozen whole blood, as isolated PBMCs, or as DNA extracted from either sample type. Trimmed from V: 8 bases; trimmed from J: 7 bases; junction bases lacking a gene match: 12. The CDR3 holds 15 amino acids from the cysteine to the phenylalanine. CDR3 DNA is the only sequence kept; it has 45 bases, read in frame from the first base. The germline V gene yields WSHSY for CDR1 and SAAADI for CDR2. In regard to this clone: What this receptor recognizes is not known. No qualities accompany the bases; no much larger clone lies one base away.

The receptor was derived from a woman in her 70s with COVID-19, enrolled during active disease. Material: peripheral blood. The chain is encoded by TRBV10-2 joined to TRBJ1-1, with 11 central nucleotides matching TRBD1. The encoded CDR3 is CASRGQGVGSGEAFF. The DNA is TGCGCCAGCCGGGGACAGGGGGTTGGTAGTGGTGAAGCTTTCTTT.